Each of the 24 T cell receptor beta chains below was sequenced from the same sample in a study of cytomegalovirus exposure and HLA in healthy donors. The PCR was carried out with 60 Vbeta primers and 13 Jbeta primers. Clones were read by immunoSEQ multiplex PCR, and TCRdb kept only the in-frame ones, dropping some. Seen here are 150,000 or so clones, about 70% observed once, and the top ten hold 2.8%. Sequenced material: PBMCs. These receptors were obtained from a man aged 18 to 35 in good health and CMV-seronegative.

The V call is TRBV4-3, the J call TRBJ2-7; D ambiguous. This CDR3 comprises 13 residues. Per germline, CDR1 LGHNA and CDR2 YSLEER. Between the trimmed V and J ends, which lost 0 bases and 6 bases, there was a span of 9 bases. The CDR3 DNA sequence: TGCGCCAGCAGCCAAGATCTGGCCCGCGAGCAGTACTTC. This codes for CASSQDLAREQYF.

This rearrangement joins TRBV9 to TRBJ1-6; tentatively, D is TRBD1 (6 bases). In germline, CDR1 is SGDLS, CDR2 YYNGEE. V lost 2 bases and J 9 bases, leaving 15 bases between the germline ends. The CDR3 loop spans 15 amino acids. The CDR3 protein is CASSVRDTSGSPLHF. CDR3 bases: TGTGCCAGCAGCGTCCGGGACACGTCAGGTTCACCCCTCCACTTT.

In this sample, this clone turned up a few times. CDR3: CASSLNRGQDYEQYF. The CDR3 DNA follows: TGCGCCAGCAGCTTAAACAGGGGGCAGGACTACGAGCAGTACTTC. This chain connects TRBV5-1 to TRBJ2-7, with 9 bases lining up with TRBD1. The CDR3 spans 15 residues. The V gene end was trimmed by 2 bases and the J gene end by 3 bases; junction bases not matched to a gene: 6. Germline assignment: CDR1 SGHRS and CDR2 YFSETQ.

This clone was observed a handful of times. The rearrangement links TRBV5-5 to TRBJ1-1, with D perhaps matching TRBD1 (6 bases). The CDR3 is 15 residues long. Germline V gene sequence: CDR1 SGHKS, CDR2 YYEKEE (reference sequence). Deletions cut 0 bases from V and 5 bases from J, with 14 bases between. The CDR3 sequence: CASSLVSWGHTEAFF. The CDR3 DNA sequence: TGTGCCAGCAGCTTGGTGTCATGGGGGCATACTGAAGCTTTCTTT.

This clone was seen once. The chain's CDR3 is CASSRTPSGGMGWDEQYF. The CDR3 DNA reads as TGCGCCAGCAGCCGCACCCCCTCGGGGGGCATGGGGTGGGACGAGCAGTACTTC. This chain connects TRBV4-1 to TRBJ2-7; the D gene is possibly TRBD2 (7 bases). Trimming shortened V by 4 bases and J by 5 bases, and 27 bases separated the two germline ends. This CDR3 contains 18 residues. Germline CDR1 reads MGHRA; CDR2 reads YSYEKL.

V gene TRBV21-1 combines with J gene TRBJ1-6; whether TRBD1, the table's D call, matches the DNA was not checked. TRBV21-1 is listed as a pseudogene. The CDR3 runs to 15 residues. The DNA of the CDR3 is TGTGCCAGCAGCAAAGGGACAGACTATAATTCACCCCTCCACTTT. Translating gives CASSKGTDYNSPLHF.

V and J are TRBV7-2 and TRBJ1-2; 9 nucleotides align to TRBD1. Germline V gene sequence: CDR1 SGHTA, CDR2 FQGNSA. CDR3 length: 16 amino acids. Unmatched junction bases numbered 13, after V lost 5 bases and J lost 6 bases. Here the CDR3 reads CASSKSGTGFADGYTF. DNA of the CDR3: TGTGCCAGCAGCAAATCCGGGACAGGGTTCGCCGATGGCTACACCTTC.

The rearrangement uses TRBV6-5 and TRBJ1-2; D unresolved. Trimming left V 0 bases short and J 0 bases short, with 5 bases between. Per germline, CDR1 MNHEY and CDR2 SVGAGI. The CDR3 is made up of 14 amino acids. CDR3: CASSYSQANYGYTF. The CDR3 nucleotides read TGTGCCAGCAGTTACTCCCAGGCTAACTATGGCTACACCTTC.

This sequence joins TRBV7-9 and TRBJ1-2; D is uncertain. V was shortened by 4 bases and J by 2 bases, with 11 bases between the two germline ends. Germline lookup yields CDR1 SEHNR and CDR2 FQNEAQ (reference sequence). The CDR3 runs 14 residues. For the CDR3, the DNA is TGTGCCAGCAGCTCCTCACACGCCAACTATGGCTACACCTTC. This translates into CASSSSHANYGYTF.

This chain connects TRBV5-1 to TRBJ1-1; D not certain. This CDR3 comprises 12 residues. Germline loops: CDR1 SGHRS, CDR2 YFSETQ. Trimming stripped 5 bases from V and 4 bases from J, with 9 bases between. CDR3 in amino acids: CASREEGTEAFF. The CDR3 bases are TGCGCCAGCAGGGAAGAGGGCACTGAAGCTTTCTTT.

The chain uses TRBV4-1 and TRBJ2-5; maybe TRBD2 (5 bases). Germline CDR1 is MGHRA and CDR2 is YSYEKL. This CDR3 has 16 residues. Trimming left V 4 bases short and J 6 bases short, with 21 bases between. CDR3: CASSRSTGGAEKTQYF. The CDR3 DNA sequence: TGCGCCAGCAGCCGATCTACCGGAGGAGCGGAGAAGACCCAGTACTTC.

CDR3 nucleotide sequence: TGTGCCAGCAGTGAACTAGCGGGGGGCGTCAATGAGCAGTTCTTC. Translation gives CASSELAGGVNEQFF. The chain couples TRBV6-1 to TRBJ2-1, with TRBD2 matching over 11 bases. Germline loops: CDR1 MNHNS, CDR2 SASEGT. The CDR3 extends over 15 amino acids. J gave up 6 bases and V 2 bases, and 3 bases lay outside the gene matches.

V usage is TRBV25-1 and J usage is TRBJ2-5, with 12 bases lining up with TRBD2. V shed 4 bases and J 4 bases; nucleotides not matched to a gene: 7. The CDR3 has 16 amino acids. CDR1 and CDR2 from the germline V gene are MGHDK and SYGVNS. The CDR3 is CASSAHLAGGPETQYF. The DNA for the CDR3 is TGTGCCAGCAGTGCCCACCTAGCGGGGGGGCCAGAGACCCAGTACTTC.

Concerning this clone: One junction end does not reproduce the germline sequence, and a read error may be involved. The same CDR3 arises from other DNA sequences in this sample as well. The V gene is TRBV5-1, the J gene TRBJ2-1, with 7 positions matching TRBD1. This CDR3 spans 16 amino acids. Per the germline V gene, CDR1 is SGHRS and CDR2 is YFSETQ. The CDR3 coding sequence is TGTGCCAGCAGCTTGGTTCCGGACAGGTCCTTCAATGAGCAGTTCTTC. Its protein product is CASSLVPDRSFNEQFF.

The chain carries TRBV5-1 and TRBJ2-1; 11 bases line up with TRBD1. Germline loops: CDR1 SGHRS, CDR2 YFSETQ. The CDR3 extends over 18 amino acids. Germline trimming cut 0 bases from V and 6 bases from J; bases unmatched to any gene: 11. CDR3 region: CASSLAPLGQGALNEQFF. CDR3 sequence (DNA): TGCGCCAGCAGCTTGGCCCCTCTAGGACAGGGGGCGCTCAATGAGCAGTTCTTC.

The V and J genes are TRBV5-1 and TRBJ2-3, with a possible D match to TRBD2 (5 bases). Germline assignment: CDR1 SGHRS and CDR2 YFSETQ. The CDR3 is 17 amino acids. V was trimmed by 3 bases and J by 1 base, leaving 18 bases between them. This chain's CDR3 is CASSSRLSPRGTDTQYF. In DNA, the CDR3 is TGCGCCAGCAGCTCTCGTCTATCCCCGAGGGGCACAGATACGCAGTATTTT.

The V call is TRBV11-1, the J call TRBJ1-1; no firm D call. Germline V gene data show CDR1 as SGHAT and CDR2 as FQDESV (reference sequence). The CDR3 spans 13 residues. With 1 base removed from V and 8 bases from J, the gap between germline ends came to 11 bases. This CDR3 reads CASSLVDWPEAFF. CDR3 DNA: TGTGCCAGCAGCTTAGTTGATTGGCCCGAAGCTTTCTTT. The entire variable domain, with the rest obtained from reference TRBV11-1 and TRBJ1-1, is as follows: EAEVAQSPRYKITEKSQAVAFWCDPISGHATLYWYRQILGQGPELLVQFQDESVVDDSQLPKDRFSAERLKGVDSTLKIQPAELGDSAMYLCASSLVDWPEAFFGQGTRLTVV.

V gene TRBV11-2 combines with J gene TRBJ1-1; D not resolved. This CDR3 contains 13 residues. The V and J ends lost 2 bases and 12 bases respectively, with 16 bases between them. Germline V lookup: CDR1 SGHAT, CDR2 FQNNGV. CDR3 protein: CASSLSSRPKSFF. DNA for the CDR3: TGTGCCAGCAGCTTATCGAGCAGGCCTAAGTCTTTCTTT.

This clone was counted only a few times. The chain recombines TRBV19 with TRBJ1-2; D unresolved. V lost 5 bases and J lost 6, with 16 bases in between. Germline V gene lookup returns CDR1 LNHDA and CDR2 SQIVND (reference sequence). This CDR3 contains 14 residues. As DNA, the CDR3 is TGTGCCAGTAGTGACCCGTGGAGGGATGATGGCTACACCTTC. Translating gives CASSDPWRDDGYTF. Looking up the rest from reference TRBV19 and TRBJ1-2 gives the full variable domain: DGGITQSPKYLFRKEGQNVTLSCEQNLNHDAMYWYRQDPGQGLRLIYYSQIVNDFQKGDIAEGYSVSREKKESFPLTVTSAQKNPTAFYLCASSDPWRDDGYTFGSGTRLTVV.

V usage is TRBV9 and J usage is TRBJ1-4; D may be TRBD1 (5 bases). V lost 3 bases, J lost 8 bases, and 11 bases lay in between. Germline-derived CDR1 and CDR2 are SGDLS and YYNGEE. This CDR3 comprises 13 residues. The CDR3 sequence: CASSGGVGEKLFF. Here the CDR3 DNA reads TGTGCCAGCAGCGGGGGGGTTGGGGAAAAACTGTTTTTT.

The chain recombines TRBV6-5 with TRBJ2-1; 8 bases are a match to TRBD2. With 5 bases clipped from V and 3 bases from J, the junction kept 9 bases outside the gene matches. The germline gives CDR1 MNHEY, CDR2 SVGAGI. The CDR3 has 16 amino acids. The CDR3 region is CASSNYATSDYNEQFF. As DNA, the CDR3 is TGTGCCAGCAGTAACTACGCGACTAGCGACTACAATGAGCAGTTCTTC.

This chain joins TRBV7-2 and TRBJ1-6; 9 bases fit TRBD1. This CDR3 spans 16 amino acids. Germline V gives CDR1 SGHTA, CDR2 FQGNSA. Unmatched junction bases numbered 9, after V lost 5 bases and J lost 7 bases. The DNA for the CDR3 is TGTGCCAGCAGCCCTGGGACAGGGAGACAAAATTCACCCCTCCACTTT. This gives the protein CASSPGTGRQNSPLHF.

This clone was detected only a few times. The V and J genes are TRBV28 and TRBJ2-7; TRBD1 matches 7 bases. The trim removed 6 bases at V and 7 bases at J, leaving 9 bases unmatched. There are 13 residues in the CDR3. Germline lookup yields CDR1 MDHEN and CDR2 SYDVKM. CDR3 sequence: CASREGGSREQYV. The CDR3, as DNA: TGTGCCAGCAGGGAAGGGGGCTCTCGTGAGCAGTACGTC.

The chain combines TRBV2 with TRBJ2-5, with 9 bases fitting TRBD1. Germline lookup yields CDR1 SNHLY and CDR2 FYNNEI. This CDR3 region has 14 residues. With 3 bases clipped from V and 9 bases from J, the junction kept 8 bases outside the gene matches. CDR3 protein: CASSDQQGAPAQYF. In DNA form, the CDR3 reads TGTGCCAGCAGTGATCAACAGGGGGCCCCGGCCCAGTACTTC. The full variable domain, completed using reference TRBV2 and TRBJ2-5, is EPEVTQTPSHQVTQMGQEVILRCVPISNHLYFYWYRQILGQKVEFLVSFYNNEISEKSEIFDDQFSVERPDGSNFTLKIRSTKLEDSAMYFCASSDQQGAPAQYFGPGTRLLVL.